These 21 T cell receptor beta chains came from one sample sequenced in a study of T cell changes during pregnancy in multiple sclerosis. Here immunoSEQ multiplex PCR was the method, and the copy in TCRdb shows in-frame clones only, minus some. The table lists 45,000 to 60,000 clones, about 91% of them singletons, with approximately 1.2% in the top ten. The sequenced sample was peripheral blood, obtained after pregnancy. These receptors were collected from a female donor in good health, enrolled as a control in a pregnancy study.

The chain employs TRBV10-3 and TRBJ1-1; 8 bases fit TRBD1. CDR1 ENHRY and CDR2 SYGVKD come from the germline V gene. Trimming at V came to 2 bases and at J to 3 bases, leaving 8 bases not matched to a gene. The CDR3 consists of 16 residues. The CDR3 nucleotides are TGTGCCATCAGTGAGGTTGACAGGGGTTACGACACTGAAGCTTTCTTT. Its translation is CAISEVDRGYDTEAFF.

V is TRBV6-4 and J is TRBJ2-3; perhaps TRBD2 as D (6 bases). The CDR3 totals 15 residues. The V gene's germline CDR1 is MRHNA and CDR2 SNTAGT. V lost 4 bases and J lost 4, with 15 bases in between. The CDR3 sequence: CASSGIGGSADTQYF. The CDR3 DNA reads TGTGCCAGCAGTGGTATCGGGGGAAGCGCAGATACGCAGTATTTT.

The V and J genes are TRBV5-1 and TRBJ1-2; 7 bases align to TRBD1. With V trimmed by 0 bases and J by 7 bases, 6 bases remained unmatched. Germline V gene data show CDR1 as SGHRS and CDR2 as YFSETQ. The CDR3 contains 14 residues. CDR3: CASSLGQGLFGYTF. DNA of the CDR3: TGCGCCAGCAGCTTGGGACAGGGACTGTTTGGCTACACCTTC.

The chain carries TRBV11-2 and TRBJ2-3; a possible D gene is TRBD2 (6 bases). This CDR3 has 16 amino acids. Per germline, CDR1 SGHAT and CDR2 FQNNGV. V lost 5 bases, J lost 1 base, and 16 bases lay in between. This CDR3 reads CASSPTPWGGTDTQYF. CDR3 in DNA: TGTGCCAGCAGCCCCACCCCTTGGGGGGGCACAGATACGCAGTATTTT.

This rearrangement joins TRBV6-5 to TRBJ2-1, with TRBD2 matching 10 bases. Germline V CDR1 and CDR2: MNHEY, SVGAGI. The CDR3 extends over 14 amino acids. The V and J ends lost 7 bases and 7 bases, in that order; junction bases with no gene match: 7. CDR3 nucleotide sequence: TGTGCCAGCAACCCCGAGGGACTAGCGAATGAGCAGTTCTTC. It translates to CASNPEGLANEQFF.

The chain carries TRBV4-3 and TRBJ1-4, with D perhaps TRBD1 (5 bases). Trimming shortened V by 0 bases and J by 8 bases, and 13 bases separated the two germline ends. The CDR3 runs to 15 residues. Germline-derived CDR1 and CDR2 are LGHNA and YSLEER. The CDR3 DNA reads TGCGCCAGCAGCCAAGAGGGGGGAAGACGGGAAAAACTGTTTTTT. Translation: CASSQEGGRREKLFF.

This chain joins TRBV27 and TRBJ2-7; 7 nucleotides agree with TRBD1. The J segment lost 0 bases and the V segment lost 3 bases, leaving 8 bases of the junction unmatched. CDR1 and CDR2 (germline): MNHEY, SMNVEV (reference sequence). The CDR3 totals 16 residues. The CDR3 DNA reads as TGTGCCAGCAGTTTTAACCACAGGGGCTACTCCTACGAGCAGTACTTC. This translates into CASSFNHRGYSYEQYF.

V usage is TRBV5-1 and J usage is TRBJ1-1, with TRBD1 matching over 7 bases. V lost 5 bases to trimming and J lost 5 bases; unmatched junction nucleotides: 9. Germline assignment: CDR1 SGHRS and CDR2 YFSETQ. This CDR3 comprises 14 residues. CDR3 nucleotides: TGCGCCAGCAGGCGACAGGGAGGAGGAACTGAAGCTTTCTTT. Residues: CASRRQGGGTEAFF.

This clone appeared a single time. The chain employs TRBV6-1 and TRBJ1-4; 10 positions match TRBD1. This CDR3 spans 17 amino acids. Germline V gives CDR1 MNHNS, CDR2 SASEGT. J was trimmed by 8 bases and V by 2 bases; bases with no gene match: 11. The CDR3 sequence is CASSEQTGGVGWEKLFF. The CDR3 DNA sequence: TGTGCCAGCAGTGAACAGACAGGGGGCGTTGGATGGGAAAAACTGTTTTTT.

This clone was seen a handful of times. V usage is TRBV2 and J usage is TRBJ2-4; 7 nucleotides agree with TRBD2. The junction had 3 bases not matched to a gene; V was cut back by 4 bases and J by 6 bases. The V gene's germline CDR1 is SNHLY and CDR2 FYNNEI. The CDR3 runs 13 residues. CDR3 region: CASSAWGGNIQYF. Here the CDR3 DNA reads TGTGCCAGCAGTGCCTGGGGGGGAAACATTCAGTACTTC.

The chain is built from TRBV19 and TRBJ1-4; D is uncertain. The CDR3 has 15 amino acids. With 5 bases removed from V and 4 bases from J, the gap between germline ends came to 14 bases. From germline, CDR1 is LNHDA and CDR2 SQIVND (reference sequence). The CDR3: CASSVSTEFNEKLFF. The CDR3 region has the DNA TGTGCCAGTAGTGTCAGTACAGAGTTTAATGAAAAACTGTTTTTT.

V and J are TRBV7-9 and TRBJ1-2; the D gene is possibly TRBD1 (6 bases). Trimming stripped 10 bases from V and 2 bases from J, with 11 bases between. CDR1 is SEHNR, CDR2 FQNEAQ, per germline (reference sequence). The CDR3 spans 12 residues. The CDR3 bases are TGTGCCACGGGACAACCAAACTATGGCTACACCTTC. Translated, it gives CATGQPNYGYTF.

The rearrangement joins TRBV18 to TRBJ2-5, with 8 bases fitting TRBD2. The CDR3 runs to 15 residues. Germline lookup yields CDR1 KGHSH and CDR2 LQKENI. J lost 3 bases, V lost 3 bases, and 6 bases had no gene match. Here the CDR3 DNA reads TGTGCCAGCTCACCCTCACGGGAGGGCAAAGAGACCCAGTACTTC. This gives the protein CASSPSREGKETQYF. Based on the CDR3 plus reference TRBV18 and TRBJ2-5, the full variable domain is NAGVMQNPRHLVRRRGQEARLRCSPMKGHSHVYWYRQLPEEGLKFMVYLQKENIIDESGMPKERFSAEFPKEGPSILRIQQVVRGDSAAYFCASSPSREGKETQYFGPGTRLLVL.

This chain uses TRBV7-9 with TRBJ1-2; D call uncertain. The CDR3 length is 12 residues. The germline V gene has CDR1 SEHNR and CDR2 FQNEAQ (reference sequence). Trimming took off 3 bases at V and 2 bases at J, with 4 bases between the two ends. The CDR3 nucleotides are TGTGCCAGCAGCTTGAGGAACTATGGCTACACCTTC. Translation: CASSLRNYGYTF. Using reference TRBV7-9 and TRBJ1-2 for the parts outside the CDR3, the full variable domain is DTGVSQNPRHKITKRGQNVTFRCDPISEHNRLYWYRQTLGQGPEFLTYFQNEAQLEKSRLLSDRFSAERPKGSFSTLEIQRTEQGDSAMYLCASSLRNYGYTFGSGTRLTVV.

This clone was detected only once. V is TRBV5-4 and J is TRBJ1-1; TRBD1 is a possible D gene (5 bases). Deletions cut 6 bases from V and 1 base from J, with 13 bases between. Germline V gene lookup returns CDR1 SGHNT and CDR2 YYREEE (reference sequence). CDR3 length equals 14 residues. In DNA form, the CDR3 reads TGTGCCAGCACCCGTACAGGAGAGAACACTGAAGCTTTCTTT. It specifies CASTRTGENTEAFF.

The V and J genes are TRBV5-4 and TRBJ1-2; D is ambiguous. This CDR3 is 13 amino acids long. V lost 3 bases and J lost 8, with 14 bases in between. Germline assignment: CDR1 SGHNT and CDR2 YYREEE (reference sequence). The CDR3 sequence: CASSSDYEDGYTF. DNA for the CDR3: TGTGCCAGCAGCTCTGACTACGAAGACGGCTACACCTTC.

This clone was observed once. The J gene is TRBJ1-5, the V gene TRBV28, with D tentatively TRBD1 (6 bases). Germline lookup yields CDR1 MDHEN and CDR2 SYDVKM. CDR3 length: 12 amino acids. CDR3 sequence: CVSRGGGQPQHF. CDR3 nucleotides: TGTGTTAGCAGGGGAGGCGGTCAGCCCCAGCATTTT.

This sequence joins TRBV7-9 and TRBJ2-1, with 11 bases aligning to TRBD2. V was clipped by 2 bases and J by 4 bases; unmatched bases: 4. This CDR3 is 16 amino acids long. Germline assignment: CDR1 SEHNR and CDR2 FQNEAQ (reference sequence). The CDR3 DNA is TGTGCCAGCAGCTTAAAGACTAGCGGGGAGTACAATGAGCAGTTCTTC. As protein: CASSLKTSGEYNEQFF.

The gene calls are TRBV30 and TRBJ1-2, with TRBD1 matching over 8 bases. The germline gives CDR1 GTSNPN, CDR2 SVGIG (reference sequence). This CDR3 has 12 amino acids. The V gene end was trimmed by 2 bases and the J gene end by 6 bases; junction bases not matched to a gene: 2. The CDR3 sequence: CAWSPQGDGYTF. Written as DNA, the CDR3 is TGTGCCTGGAGTCCACAGGGGGATGGCTACACCTTC.

V and J are TRBV7-9 and TRBJ2-7; weak D call: TRBD1 (6 bases). V lost 1 base and J lost 3, with 10 bases in between. CDR1 is SEHNR and CDR2 is FQNEAQ in the germline V gene (reference sequence). The CDR3 covers 14 residues. CDR3 bases: TGTGCCAGCAGCTTAGGTGGGACACTCTACGAGCAGTACTTC. Translating it yields CASSLGGTLYEQYF.

J is TRBJ1-1 and V is TRBV7-2; D uncertain. In germline, CDR1 is SGHTA, CDR2 FQGNSA. This CDR3 comprises 14 residues. V was shortened by 5 bases and J by 1 base, with 11 bases between the two germline ends. CDR3 amino acids: CASSPMTQNTEAFF. The DNA for the CDR3 is TGTGCCAGCAGCCCCATGACACAGAACACTGAAGCTTTCTTT.